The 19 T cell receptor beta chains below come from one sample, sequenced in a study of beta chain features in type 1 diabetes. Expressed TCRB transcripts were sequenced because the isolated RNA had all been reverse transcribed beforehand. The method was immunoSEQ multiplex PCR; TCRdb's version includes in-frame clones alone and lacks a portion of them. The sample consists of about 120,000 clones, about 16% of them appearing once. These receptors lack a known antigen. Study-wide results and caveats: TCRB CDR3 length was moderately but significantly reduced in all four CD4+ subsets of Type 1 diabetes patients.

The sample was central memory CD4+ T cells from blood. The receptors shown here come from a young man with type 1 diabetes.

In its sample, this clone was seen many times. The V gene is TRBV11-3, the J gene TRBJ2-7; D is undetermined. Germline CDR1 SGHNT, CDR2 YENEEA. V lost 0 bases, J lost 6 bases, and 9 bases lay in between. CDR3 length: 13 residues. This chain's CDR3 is CASSLDPWSEQYF. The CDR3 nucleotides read TGTGCCAGCAGCTTAGACCCCTGGAGCGAGCAGTACTTC.

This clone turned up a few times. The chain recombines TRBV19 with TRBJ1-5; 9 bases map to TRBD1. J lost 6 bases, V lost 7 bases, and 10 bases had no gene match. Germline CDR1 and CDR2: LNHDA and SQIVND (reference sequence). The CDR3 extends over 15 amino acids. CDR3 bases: TGTGCCAGTAATCTACAGGGGGCGGGAGGTCAGCCCCAGCATTTT. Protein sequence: CASNLQGAGGQPQHF.

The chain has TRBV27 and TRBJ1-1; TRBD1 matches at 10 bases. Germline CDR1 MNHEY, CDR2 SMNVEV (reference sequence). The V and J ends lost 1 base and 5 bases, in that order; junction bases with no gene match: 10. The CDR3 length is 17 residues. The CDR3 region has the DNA TGTGCCAGCAGTTTATACCAACTGCCGGGACAGGGGACTGAAGCTTTCTTT. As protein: CASSLYQLPGQGTEAFF.

The CDR3 is CASSSRVGKGNEQFF. The DNA for the CDR3 is TGCGCCAGCAGCTCCCGGGTCGGAAAGGGCAATGAGCAGTTCTTC. The chain combines TRBV4-3 with TRBJ2-1; D gene unclear. V was cut by 5 bases and J by 6 bases, with 17 bases left in between. There are 15 residues in the CDR3. The germline CDR1 and CDR2 sequences are LGHNA and YSLEER.

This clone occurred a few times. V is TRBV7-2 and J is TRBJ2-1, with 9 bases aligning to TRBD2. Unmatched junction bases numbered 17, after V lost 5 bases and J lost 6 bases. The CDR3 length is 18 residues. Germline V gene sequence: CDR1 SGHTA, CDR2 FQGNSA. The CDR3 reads CASSLRGLAGRSGNEQFF. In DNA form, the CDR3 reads TGTGCCAGCAGCCTGCGGGGTCTAGCGGGGCGGTCGGGCAATGAGCAGTTCTTC.

The CDR3 DNA sequence: TGTGCCAGCAGCTTAGGCCGAGGGAACACTGAAGCTTTCTTT. Residues: CASSLGRGNTEAFF. This sequence joins TRBV13 and TRBJ1-1, with unresolved D. Between the trimmed V and J ends, which lost 0 bases and 1 base, there was a span of 6 bases. The CDR3 sequence is 14 residues long. The germline V gene encodes CDR1 PRHDT and CDR2 FYEKMQ (reference sequence).

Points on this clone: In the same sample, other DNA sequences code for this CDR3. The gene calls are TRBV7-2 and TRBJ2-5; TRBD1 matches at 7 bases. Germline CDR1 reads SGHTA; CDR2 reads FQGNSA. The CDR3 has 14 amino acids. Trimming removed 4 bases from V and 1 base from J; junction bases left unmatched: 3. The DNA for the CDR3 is TGTGCCAGCAGCTCCAGGACAGGCCAAGAGACCCAGTACTTC. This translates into CASSSRTGQETQYF.

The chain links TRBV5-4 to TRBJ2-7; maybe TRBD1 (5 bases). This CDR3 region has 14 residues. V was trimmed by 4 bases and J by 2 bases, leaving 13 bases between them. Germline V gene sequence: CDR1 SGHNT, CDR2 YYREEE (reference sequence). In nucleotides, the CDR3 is TGTGCCAGCAGCCCAGGACAAGGCCCCTACGAGCAGTACTTC. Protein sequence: CASSPGQGPYEQYF.

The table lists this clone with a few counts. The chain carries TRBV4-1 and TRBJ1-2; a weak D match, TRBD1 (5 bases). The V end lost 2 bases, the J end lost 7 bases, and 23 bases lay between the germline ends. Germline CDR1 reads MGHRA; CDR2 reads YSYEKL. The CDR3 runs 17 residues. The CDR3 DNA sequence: TGCGCCAGCAGCCAACCTCTCCTGCGGGGACTGAATGCTGGCTACACCTTC. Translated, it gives CASSQPLLRGLNAGYTF.

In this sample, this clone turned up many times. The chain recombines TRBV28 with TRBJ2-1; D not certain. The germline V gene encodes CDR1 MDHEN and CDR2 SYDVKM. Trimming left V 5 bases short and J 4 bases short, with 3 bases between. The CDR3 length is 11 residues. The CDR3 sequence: CASSRYNEQFF. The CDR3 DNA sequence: TGTGCCAGCAGTCGTTACAATGAGCAGTTCTTC.

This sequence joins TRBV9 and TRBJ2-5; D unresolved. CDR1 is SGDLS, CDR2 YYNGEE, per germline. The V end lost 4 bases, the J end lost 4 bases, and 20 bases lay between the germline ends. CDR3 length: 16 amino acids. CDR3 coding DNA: TGTGCCAGCAGCAAAGATAGAGTGGGTACCGTAGAGACCCAGTACTTC. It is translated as CASSKDRVGTVETQYF.

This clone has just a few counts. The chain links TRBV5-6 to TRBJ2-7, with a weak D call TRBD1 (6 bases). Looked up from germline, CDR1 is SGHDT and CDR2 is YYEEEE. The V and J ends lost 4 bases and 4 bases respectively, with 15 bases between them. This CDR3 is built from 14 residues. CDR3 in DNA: TGTGCCAGCAGCCAGGGGCAGGGTAGGTACGAGCAGTACTTC. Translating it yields CASSQGQGRYEQYF.

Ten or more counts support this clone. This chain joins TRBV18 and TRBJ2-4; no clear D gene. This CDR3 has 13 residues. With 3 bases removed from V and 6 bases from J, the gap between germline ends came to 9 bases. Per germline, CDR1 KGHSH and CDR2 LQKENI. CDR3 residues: CASSPGQTNIQYF. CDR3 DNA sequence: TGTGCCAGCTCACCCGGGCAGACAAACATTCAGTACTTC. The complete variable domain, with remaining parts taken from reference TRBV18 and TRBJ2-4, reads NAGVMQNPRHLVRRRGQEARLRCSPMKGHSHVYWYRQLPEEGLKFMVYLQKENIIDESGMPKERFSAEFPKEGPSILRIQQVVRGDSAAYFCASSPGQTNIQYFGAGTRLSVL.

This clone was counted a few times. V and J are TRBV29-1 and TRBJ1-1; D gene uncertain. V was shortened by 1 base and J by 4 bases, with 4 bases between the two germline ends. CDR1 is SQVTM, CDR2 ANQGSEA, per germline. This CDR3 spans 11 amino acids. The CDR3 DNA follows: TGCAGCGTTGAAGCAGGCACTGAAGCTTTCTTT. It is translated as CSVEAGTEAFF.

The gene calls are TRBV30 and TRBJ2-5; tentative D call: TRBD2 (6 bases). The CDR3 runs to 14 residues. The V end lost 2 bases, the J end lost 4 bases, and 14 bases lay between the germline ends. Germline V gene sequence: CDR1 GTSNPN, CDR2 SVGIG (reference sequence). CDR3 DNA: TGTGCCTGGAGTATCGGAGGGGAACGAGAGACCCAGTACTTC. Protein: CAWSIGGERETQYF.

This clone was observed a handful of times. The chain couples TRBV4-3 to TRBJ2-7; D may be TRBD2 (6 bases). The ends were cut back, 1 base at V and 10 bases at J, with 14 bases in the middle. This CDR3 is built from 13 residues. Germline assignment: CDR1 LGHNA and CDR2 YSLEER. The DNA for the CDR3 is TGCGCCAGCAGCCAAGGGCGGGGCGGCGACCAGTACTTC. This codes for CASSQGRGGDQYF.

The DNA for the CDR3 is TGTGCCAGCAGTCCCACACGACGGAGACTCAACTATGGCTACACCTTC. Translated: CASSPTRRRLNYGYTF. This sequence joins TRBV28 and TRBJ1-2, with D unclear. This CDR3 comprises 16 residues. The V gene's germline CDR1 is MDHEN and CDR2 SYDVKM. The V gene lost 5 bases and the J gene lost 2 bases, with 18 bases spanning the gap.

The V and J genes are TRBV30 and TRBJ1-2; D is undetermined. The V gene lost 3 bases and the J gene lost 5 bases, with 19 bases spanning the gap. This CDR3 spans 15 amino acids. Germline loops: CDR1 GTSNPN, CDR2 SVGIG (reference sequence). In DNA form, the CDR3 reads TGTGCCTGGAGATCGGGCGTGGGCACGGCTTATGGCTACACCTTC. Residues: CAWRSGVGTAYGYTF.

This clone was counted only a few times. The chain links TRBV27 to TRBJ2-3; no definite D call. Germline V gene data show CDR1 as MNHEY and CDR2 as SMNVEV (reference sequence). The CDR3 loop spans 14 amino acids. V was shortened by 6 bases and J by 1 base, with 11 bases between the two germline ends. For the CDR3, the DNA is TGTGCCAGCAGCTGGTCGTTTGGCACAGATACGCAGTATTTT. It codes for CASSWSFGTDTQYF.